A single sample gave rise to the 14 T cell receptor beta chains below, sequenced in a study of blood T cell repertoires in COVID-19. Assay used: immunoSEQ multiplex PCR; TCRdb lists only in-frame clones, some missing. This sample has around 80,000 clones, with approximately 84% found just once. Sequences were obtained from peripheral blood. These receptors originate from a human donor in a cohort sampled during active COVID-19.

J is TRBJ2-2 and V is TRBV2; the D is unclear. The CDR3 runs to 15 residues. Germline values: CDR1 SNHLY, CDR2 FYNNEI. Deletions cut 2 bases from V and 1 base from J, with 8 bases between. CDR3 DNA: TGTGCCAGCAGTGAAAATTCGGGGAACACCGGGGAGCTGTTTTTT. This codes for CASSENSGNTGELFF.

This clone appeared a single time. The chain combines TRBV2 with TRBJ2-7, with 10 bases that match TRBD1. Germline V lookup: CDR1 SNHLY, CDR2 FYNNEI. The length of the CDR3 is 15 residues. Losses at the gene ends were 5 bases for V and 0 bases for J; bases not matched to a gene: 4. CDR3 DNA sequence: TGTGCCAGCAGTTACCGGGACAGGGGCTCCTACGAGCAGTACTTC. It codes for CASSYRDRGSYEQYF.

The chain carries TRBV6-2 or TRBV6-3 and TRBJ2-3; 12 bases map to TRBD2. The CDR3 runs to 16 residues. The junction had 11 bases not matched to a gene; V was cut back by 6 bases and J by 7 bases. CDR1 MNHEY and CDR2 SVGEGT come from the germline V gene. This CDR3 is CASSLAGGSPVYTQYF. The CDR3 DNA reads TGTGCCAGCAGCCTAGCGGGGGGGTCACCCGTATATACGCAGTATTTT.

This CDR3 is CASSYSAGGTEAFF. As DNA, the CDR3 is TGTGCCAGCAGTTACTCCGCAGGGGGCACTGAAGCTTTCTTT. The chain couples TRBV6-5 to TRBJ1-1; TRBD1 agrees at 7 bases. The CDR3 is 14 residues long. Germline V gene data show CDR1 as MNHEY and CDR2 as SVGAGI. Unmatched junction bases numbered 2, after V lost 0 bases and J lost 4 bases.

This chain connects TRBV6-1 to TRBJ2-7; D is perhaps TRBD2 (7 bases). The CDR3 covers 15 residues. The ends were cut back, 4 bases at V and 1 base at J, with 14 bases in the middle. CDR1 is MNHNS, CDR2 SASEGT, per germline. The CDR3 DNA sequence: TGTGCCAGCAGTGCAGCGGGACACCTGTCCTACGAGCAGTACTTC. This gives the protein CASSAAGHLSYEQYF.

V and J are TRBV6-2 or TRBV6-3 and TRBJ2-3, with TRBD2 matching over 10 bases. The length of the CDR3 is 13 residues. Germline V gives CDR1 MNHEY, CDR2 SVGEGT. V trimming: 4 bases; J trimming: 8 bases; junction bases outside the gene matches: 3. CDR3 in amino acids: CASSSRLAGTQYF. The DNA for the CDR3 is TGTGCCAGCAGTTCCCGACTAGCGGGTACGCAGTATTTT.

This clone was seen more than once but under ten times. This chain connects TRBV6-1 to TRBJ1-5, with D uncertain. The CDR3 spans 14 residues. The V end was cut by 3 bases, the J end by 3 bases, with 9 bases between. Germline lookup yields CDR1 MNHNS and CDR2 SASEGT. The CDR3 region has the DNA TGTGCCAGCAGTGATCGGAGATACAATCAGCCCCAGCATTTT. Its translation: CASSDRRYNQPQHF.

This chain joins TRBV11-1 and TRBJ2-5; TRBD1 agrees at 7 bases. Germline-derived CDR1 and CDR2 are SGHAT and FQDESV (reference sequence). Trimming took 5 bases from V and 3 from J; bases not matched to a gene: 3. The CDR3 runs to 13 residues. CDR3 in amino acids: CASSIDREETQYF. The CDR3 DNA is TGTGCCAGCAGCATTGACAGGGAAGAGACCCAGTACTTC.

J is TRBJ2-3 and V is TRBV27; 8 nucleotides agree with TRBD2. Germline V gene lookup returns CDR1 MNHEY and CDR2 SMNVEV (reference sequence). The CDR3 runs 13 residues. J lost 4 bases, V lost 11 bases, and 8 bases had no gene match. The CDR3: CAGRGGQADTQYF. The CDR3 DNA reads TGTGCCGGACGGGGGGGCCAGGCAGATACGCAGTATTTT.

The CDR3: CASSPRLATDTQYF. The CDR3 bases are TGTGCCAGCAGTCCGAGACTGGCAACAGATACGCAGTATTTT. J is TRBJ2-3 and V is TRBV2, with D unresolved. The CDR3 covers 14 residues. CDR1 and CDR2 (germline): SNHLY, FYNNEI. Between the trimmed V and J ends, which lost 5 bases and 3 bases, there was a span of 12 bases. Drawing the rest from reference TRBV2 and TRBJ2-3, the complete variable domain is EPEVTQTPSHQVTQMGQEVILRCVPISNHLYFYWYRQILGQKVEFLVSFYNNEISEKSEIFDDQFSVERPDGSNFTLKIRSTKLEDSAMYFCASSPRLATDTQYFGPGTRLTVL.

This chain joins TRBV19 and TRBJ1-5; 7 bases map to TRBD1. The germline CDR1 and CDR2 sequences are LNHDA and SQIVND (reference sequence). J lost 1 base, V lost 5 bases, and 5 bases had no gene match. The length of the CDR3 is 15 residues. This CDR3 is CASSPRQGSNQPQHF. The CDR3 DNA follows: TGTGCCAGTAGTCCCCGACAGGGAAGCAATCAGCCCCAGCATTTT.

This clone appeared once. The chain is built from TRBV7-2 and TRBJ1-6, with D possibly matching TRBD1 (5 bases). Looked up from germline, CDR1 is SGHTA and CDR2 is FQGNSA. The CDR3 spans 15 residues. V lost 2 bases and J lost 10, with 15 bases in between. In nucleotides, the CDR3 is TGTGCCAGCAGCTTATCTCGGCAGGGTCGCTCACCCCTCCACTTT. Translation: CASSLSRQGRSPLHF.

The chain recombines TRBV7-9 with TRBJ1-6; a possible D gene is TRBD1 (5 bases). The CDR3 totals 15 residues. Germline CDR1 SEHNR, CDR2 FQNEAQ (reference sequence). Deletions cut 5 bases from V and 7 bases from J, with 15 bases between. CDR3: CASSPSSPGNSPLHF. In DNA, the CDR3 is TGTGCCAGCAGCCCAAGTTCTCCAGGGAATTCACCCCTCCACTTT.

This chain links TRBV10-3 with TRBJ2-1, with 8 bases identical to TRBD1. Germline trimming cut 2 bases from V and 1 base from J; bases unmatched to any gene: 7. This CDR3 contains 17 residues. Looked up from germline, CDR1 is ENHRY and CDR2 is SYGVKD. The CDR3 spells CAISEQTGARSYNEQFF. The CDR3, as DNA: TGTGCCATCAGTGAGCAGACAGGGGCAAGGTCCTACAATGAGCAGTTCTTC.